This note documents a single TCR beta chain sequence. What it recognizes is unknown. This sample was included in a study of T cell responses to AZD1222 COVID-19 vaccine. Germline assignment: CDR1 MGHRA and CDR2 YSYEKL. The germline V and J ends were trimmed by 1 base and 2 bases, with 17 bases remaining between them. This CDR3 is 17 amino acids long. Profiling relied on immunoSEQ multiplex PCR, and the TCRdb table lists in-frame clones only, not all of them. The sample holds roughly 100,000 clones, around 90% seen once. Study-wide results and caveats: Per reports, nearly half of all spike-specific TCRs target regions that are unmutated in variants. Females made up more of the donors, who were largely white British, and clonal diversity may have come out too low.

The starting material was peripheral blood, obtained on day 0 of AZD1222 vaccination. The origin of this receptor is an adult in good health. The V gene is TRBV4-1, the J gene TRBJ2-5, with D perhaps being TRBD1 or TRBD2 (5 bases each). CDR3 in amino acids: CASSQVLRGRRQETQYF. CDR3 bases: TGCGCCAGCAGCCAAGTCCTTAGGGGAAGGAGGCAAGAGACCCAGTACTTC.